This T cell receptor (beta chain) appears in the sequencing data of a study of OX40 agonist ivuxolimab in advanced cancers. The study, taken as a whole, reports: Both CD4+ and CD8+ T cell populations in blood had undergone clonal expansion by week 6 at 0.1 to 3.0 mg/kg.

Clones were read by immunoSEQ multiplex PCR, and TCRdb kept only the in-frame ones, dropping some. The table shows fewer than 80,000 clones, with about 85% occurring only once. Worth noting for this clone: The target antigen is unknown.

The CDR3 has 14 residues. Germline CDR1 is ENHRY and CDR2 is SYGVKD. The trim removed 10 bases at V and 6 bases at J, leaving 12 bases unmatched. The clonotype comes from an adult with an advanced solid tumor such as melanoma, head and neck, liver or kidney cancer. The chain has TRBV10-3 and TRBJ2-3; the match to TRBD1 covers 8 bases. The sample was CD4+ or CD8+ T cells sorted from blood, taken in a trial of the OX40 agonist ivuxolimab. The CDR3 spells CATGDRLQWDTQYF. In DNA, the CDR3 is TGTGCCACCGGGGACAGGCTCCAGTGGGATACGCAGTATTTT.